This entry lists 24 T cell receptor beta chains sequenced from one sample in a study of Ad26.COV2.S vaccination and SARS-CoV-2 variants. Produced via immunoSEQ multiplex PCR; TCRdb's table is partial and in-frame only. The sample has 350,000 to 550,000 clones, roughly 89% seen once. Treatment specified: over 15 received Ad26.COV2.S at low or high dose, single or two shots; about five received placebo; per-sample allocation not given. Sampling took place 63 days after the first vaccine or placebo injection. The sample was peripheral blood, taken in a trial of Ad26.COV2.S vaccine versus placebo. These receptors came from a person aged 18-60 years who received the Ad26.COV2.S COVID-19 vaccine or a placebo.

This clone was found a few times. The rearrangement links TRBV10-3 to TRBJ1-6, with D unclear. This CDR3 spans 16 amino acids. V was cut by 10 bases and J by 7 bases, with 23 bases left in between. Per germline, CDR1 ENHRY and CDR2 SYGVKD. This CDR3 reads CATQTVSPPWNSPLHF. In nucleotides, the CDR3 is TGTGCCACCCAGACGGTTTCCCCTCCTTGGAATTCACCCCTCCACTTT.

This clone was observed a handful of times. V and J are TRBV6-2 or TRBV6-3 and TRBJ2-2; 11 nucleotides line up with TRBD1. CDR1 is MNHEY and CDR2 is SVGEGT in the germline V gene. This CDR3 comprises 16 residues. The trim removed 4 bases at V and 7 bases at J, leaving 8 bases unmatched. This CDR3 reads CASSSPGQGVFGELFF. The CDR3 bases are TGTGCCAGCAGTTCCCCGGGACAGGGGGTGTTCGGGGAGCTGTTTTTT.

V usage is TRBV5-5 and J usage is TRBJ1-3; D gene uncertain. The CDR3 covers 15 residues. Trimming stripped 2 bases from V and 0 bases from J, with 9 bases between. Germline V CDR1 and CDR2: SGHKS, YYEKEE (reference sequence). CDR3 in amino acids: CASSFRTPSGNTIYF. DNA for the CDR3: TGTGCCAGCAGCTTCAGGACGCCCTCTGGAAACACCATATATTTT.

CDR3 sequence reads: CASRSDRFNEQFF. The CDR3 nucleotides are TGTGCCAGCAGATCGGACAGATTCAATGAGCAGTTCTTC. The chain carries TRBV2 and TRBJ2-1; D might be TRBD1 (6 bases). Germline V gene data show CDR1 as SNHLY and CDR2 as FYNNEI. This CDR3 has 13 amino acids. Trimming cost V 6 bases and J 6 bases, with 12 bases left between them. The whole variable domain, filled in from reference TRBV2 and TRBJ2-1, reads EPEVTQTPSHQVTQMGQEVILRCVPISNHLYFYWYRQILGQKVEFLVSFYNNEISEKSEIFDDQFSVERPDGSNFTLKIRSTKLEDSAMYFCASRSDRFNEQFFGPGTRLTVL.

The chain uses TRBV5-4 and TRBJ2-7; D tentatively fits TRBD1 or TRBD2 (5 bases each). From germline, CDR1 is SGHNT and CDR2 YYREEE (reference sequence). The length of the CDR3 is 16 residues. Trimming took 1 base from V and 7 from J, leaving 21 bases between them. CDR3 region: CASSLRRGEQAGEQYF. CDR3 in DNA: TGTGCCAGCAGCTTGAGACGAGGGGAACAGGCTGGAGAGCAGTACTTC.

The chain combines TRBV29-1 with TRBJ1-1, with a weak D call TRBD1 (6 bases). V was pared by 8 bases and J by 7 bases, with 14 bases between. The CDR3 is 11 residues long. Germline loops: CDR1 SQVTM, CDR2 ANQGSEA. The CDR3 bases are TGCAGCACCAGACAGGTCCTTGAAGCTTTCTTT. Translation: CSTRQVLEAFF.

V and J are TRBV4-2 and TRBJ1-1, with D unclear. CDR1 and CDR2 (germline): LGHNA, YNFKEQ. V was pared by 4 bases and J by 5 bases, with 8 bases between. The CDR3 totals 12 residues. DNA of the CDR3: TGTGCCAGCAGCCGTCCCGGGACTGAAGCTTTCTTT. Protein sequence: CASSRPGTEAFF.

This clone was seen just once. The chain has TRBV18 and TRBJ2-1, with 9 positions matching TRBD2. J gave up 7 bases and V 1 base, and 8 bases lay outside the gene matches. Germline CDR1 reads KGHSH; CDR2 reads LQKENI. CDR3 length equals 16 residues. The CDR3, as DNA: TGTGCCAGCTCACCACTGAGCGGGAGGCTACTGAATGAGCAGTTCTTC. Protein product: CASSPLSGRLLNEQFF.

The CDR3 DNA is TGTGCCAGCAGCGCGCCAGGGCTTGAGGAGACCCAGTACTTC. Protein product: CASSAPGLEETQYF. The genes are TRBV9 and TRBJ2-5; D might be TRBD1 (5 bases). CDR1 is SGDLS and CDR2 is YYNGEE in the germline V gene. This CDR3 contains 14 residues. The V end was cut by 3 bases, the J end by 5 bases, with 14 bases between. Supplemented by reference TRBV9 and TRBJ2-5, the full variable domain reads DSGVTQTPKHLITATGQRVTLRCSPRSGDLSVYWYQQSLDQGLQFLIQYYNGEERAKGNILERFSAQQFPDLHSELNLSSLELGDSALYFCASSAPGLEETQYFGPGTRLLVL.

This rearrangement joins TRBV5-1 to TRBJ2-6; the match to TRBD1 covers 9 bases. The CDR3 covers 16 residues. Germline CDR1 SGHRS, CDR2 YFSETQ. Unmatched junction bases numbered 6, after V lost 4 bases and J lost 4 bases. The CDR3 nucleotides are TGCGCCAGCAGCCCGGGACAGGGATCCGGGGCCAACGTCCTGACTTTC. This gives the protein CASSPGQGSGANVLTF.

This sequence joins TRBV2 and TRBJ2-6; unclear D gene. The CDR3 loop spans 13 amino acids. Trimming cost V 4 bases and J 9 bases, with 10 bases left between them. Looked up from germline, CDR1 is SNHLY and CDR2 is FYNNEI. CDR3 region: CASSGVQDNVLTF. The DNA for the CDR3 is TGTGCCAGCAGTGGGGTGCAGGACAACGTCCTGACTTTC.

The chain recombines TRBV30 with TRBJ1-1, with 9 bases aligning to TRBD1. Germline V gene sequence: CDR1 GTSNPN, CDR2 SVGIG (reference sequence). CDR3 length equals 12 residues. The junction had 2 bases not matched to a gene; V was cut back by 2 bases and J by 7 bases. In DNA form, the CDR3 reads TGTGCCTGGAGTCCGACAGGGGGTGAAGCTTTCTTT. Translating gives CAWSPTGGEAFF.

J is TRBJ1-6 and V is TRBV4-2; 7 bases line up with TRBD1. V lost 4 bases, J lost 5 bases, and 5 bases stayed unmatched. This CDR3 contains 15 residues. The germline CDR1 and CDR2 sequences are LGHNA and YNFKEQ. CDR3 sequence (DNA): TGTGCCAGCAGCCCAAGCCAGGGGGATAATTCACCCCTCCACTTT. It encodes CASSPSQGDNSPLHF.

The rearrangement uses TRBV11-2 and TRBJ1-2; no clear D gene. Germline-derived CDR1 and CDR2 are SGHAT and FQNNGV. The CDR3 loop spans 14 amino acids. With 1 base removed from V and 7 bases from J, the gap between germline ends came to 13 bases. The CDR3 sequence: CASSLVVGDSGYTF. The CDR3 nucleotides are TGTGCCAGCAGCTTAGTCGTCGGGGATTCTGGCTACACCTTC.

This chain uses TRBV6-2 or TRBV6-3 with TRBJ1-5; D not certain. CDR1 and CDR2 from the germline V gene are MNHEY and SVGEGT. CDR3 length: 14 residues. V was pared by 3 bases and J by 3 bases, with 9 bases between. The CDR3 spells CASSYNLYNQPQHF. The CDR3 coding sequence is TGTGCCAGCAGTTATAACCTTTACAATCAGCCCCAGCATTTT.

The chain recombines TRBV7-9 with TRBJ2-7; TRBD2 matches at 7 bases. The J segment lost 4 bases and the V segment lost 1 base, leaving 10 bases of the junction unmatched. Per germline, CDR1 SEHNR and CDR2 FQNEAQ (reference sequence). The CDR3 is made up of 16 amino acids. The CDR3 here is CASSLGLAGDGYEQYV. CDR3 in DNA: TGTGCCAGCAGCTTAGGGTTGGCGGGAGATGGGTACGAGCAGTACGTC.

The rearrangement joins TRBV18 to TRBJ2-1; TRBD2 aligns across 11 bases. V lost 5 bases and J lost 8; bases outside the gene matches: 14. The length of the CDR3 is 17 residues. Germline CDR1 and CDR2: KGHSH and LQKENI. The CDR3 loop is CASSARLAGRIFDEQFF. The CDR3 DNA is TGTGCCAGCTCAGCCAGACTAGCGGGACGGATTTTCGATGAGCAGTTCTTC.

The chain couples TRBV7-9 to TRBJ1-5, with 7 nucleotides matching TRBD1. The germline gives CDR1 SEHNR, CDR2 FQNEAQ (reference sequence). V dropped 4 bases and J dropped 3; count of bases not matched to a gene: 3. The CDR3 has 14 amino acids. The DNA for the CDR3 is TGTGCCAGCAGCTCTGACAGGGTCAATCAGCCCCAGCATTTT. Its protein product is CASSSDRVNQPQHF.

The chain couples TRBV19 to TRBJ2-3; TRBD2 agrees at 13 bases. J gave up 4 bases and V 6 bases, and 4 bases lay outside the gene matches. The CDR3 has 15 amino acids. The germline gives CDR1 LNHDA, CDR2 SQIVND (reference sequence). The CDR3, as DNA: TGTGCCAGTAGACTAGCGGGGGGGCGCCCAGATACGCAGTATTTT. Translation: CASRLAGGRPDTQYF.

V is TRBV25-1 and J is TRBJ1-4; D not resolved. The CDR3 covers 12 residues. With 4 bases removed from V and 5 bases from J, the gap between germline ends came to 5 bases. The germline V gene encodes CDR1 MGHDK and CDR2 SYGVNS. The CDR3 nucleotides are TGTGCCAGCAGTGGGCAGAATGAAAAACTGTTTTTT. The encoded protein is CASSGQNEKLFF.

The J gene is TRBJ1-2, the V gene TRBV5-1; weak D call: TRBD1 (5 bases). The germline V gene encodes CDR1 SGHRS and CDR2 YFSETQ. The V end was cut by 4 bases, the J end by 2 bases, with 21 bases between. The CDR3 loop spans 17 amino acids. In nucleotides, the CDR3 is TGCGCCAGCAGCAACCCAGGTGGGGGTTTGGGGAACTATGGCTACACCTTC. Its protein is CASSNPGGGLGNYGYTF.

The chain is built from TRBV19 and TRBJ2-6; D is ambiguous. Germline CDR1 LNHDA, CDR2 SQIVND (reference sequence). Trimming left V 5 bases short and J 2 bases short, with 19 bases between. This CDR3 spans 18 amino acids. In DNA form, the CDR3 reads TGTGCCAGTAGTTCCCTAATTGGACGTGGAGCTGGGGCCAACGTCCTGACTTTC. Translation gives CASSSLIGRGAGANVLTF.

The CDR3 nucleotides are TGTGCCAGCAGTCAGCTCGCTAGCGGATACACAGATACGCAGTATTTT. Its protein is CASSQLASGYTDTQYF. V is TRBV7-9 and J is TRBJ2-3; TRBD2 matches at 7 bases. This CDR3 has 16 residues. Germline V gene data show CDR1 as SEHNR and CDR2 as FQNEAQ (reference sequence). After removal of 6 bases from V and 2 bases from J, the junction contained 11 bases not matched to a gene.

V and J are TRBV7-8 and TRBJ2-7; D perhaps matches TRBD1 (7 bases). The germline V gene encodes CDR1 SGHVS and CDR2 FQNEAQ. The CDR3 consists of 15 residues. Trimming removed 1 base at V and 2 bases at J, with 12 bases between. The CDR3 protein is CASSLGGTVPYEQYF. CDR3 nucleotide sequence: TGTGCCAGCAGCTTAGGCGGGACAGTCCCCTACGAGCAGTACTTC.